The 20 T cell receptor beta chains presented below share a single source sample, sequenced in a study of T cell clonality in common variable immunodeficiency. Produced via immunoSEQ multiplex PCR; TCRdb's table is partial and in-frame only. The table records approximately 44,000 clones without singletons, the ten largest covering around 2.8%. Sequences were obtained from peripheral blood mononuclear cells. These receptors were taken from a person aged 18 to 70 in good health.

This clone was detected many times. CDR3 region: CSARGQATGTDTQYF. The CDR3 bases that were read are TGCAGTGCTAGGGGACAGGCGACAGGCACAGATACG. J is TRBJ2-3 and V is TRBV20-1; 8 positions agree with TRBD1. Read sequence stops 3 residues before the CDR3 end, and the germline J gene provides the missing end. Per the germline V gene, CDR1 is DFQATT and CDR2 is SNEGSKA (reference sequence). CDR3 length: 15 amino acids. Trimming cost V 3 bases and J 1 base; bases outside gene matches: 6.

At least ten counts were recorded for this clone. The CDR3 end lies 3 residues beyond the end of the read and is filled in from the germline J gene. The V gene is TRBV20-1, the J gene TRBJ1-2; TRBD1 agrees at 9 bases. Germline CDR1 is DFQATT and CDR2 is SNEGSKA (reference sequence). This CDR3 has 14 residues. The part of the CDR3 DNA that was read is TGCAGTGCTAGAGATATTGGACAGGGGAAAAGC. It specifies CSARDIGQGKS. The entire CDR3 protein is CSARDIGQGKSYTF.

This clone was picked up many times. The sequence runs out 3 residues before the end of the CDR3; the remainder is reconstructed from the germline J gene. The chain employs TRBV20-1 and TRBJ1-5; D might be TRBD1 (5 bases). CDR1 and CDR2 from the germline V gene are DFQATT and SNEGSKA (reference sequence). This CDR3 comprises 13 residues. Trimming took 2 bases from V and 0 from J, leaving 5 bases between them. The CDR3 bases that were read are TGCAGTGCTAGACAGGGTAGCAATCAGCCC. This encodes CSARQGSNQP. The entire CDR3 sequence reads CSARQGSNQPQHF.

This clone was seen many times. The read ends 3 residues early relative to the CDR3; the germline J gene fills the gap. The chain couples TRBV4-1 to TRBJ1-5, with TRBD1 identical over 7 bases. V trimming: 1 base; J trimming: 9 bases; junction bases outside the gene matches: 12. The CDR3 totals 16 residues. CDR1 is MGHRA and CDR2 is YSYEKL in the germline V gene. The CDR3 reads CASSQVFVQGDAPQHF. The part of the CDR3 DNA that was read is TGCGCCAGCAGCCAAGTTTTCGTCCAGGGGGACGCGCCC.

This clone appeared many times. CDR3 DNA, as far as it was read: TGTGCCAGCATAAGGGGGCGCCAAGAGACC. Translated: CASIRGRQET. The whole CDR3 reads CASIRGRQETQYF. The chain combines TRBV2 with TRBJ2-5; 7 positions agree with TRBD1. The CDR3 goes on 3 residues after the read ends, and that part is filled in from the germline J gene. The trim removed 7 bases at V and 1 base at J, leaving 3 bases unmatched. Germline CDR1 SNHLY, CDR2 FYNNEI. The CDR3 covers 13 residues.

In this sample, this clone turned up many times. The CDR3 extends 3 residues past the end of the read, so its final part is completed from the germline J gene. This chain connects TRBV5-6 to TRBJ2-5; no reliable D call. The V end was cut by 0 bases, the J end by 4 bases, with 13 bases between. This CDR3 is built from 15 residues. CDR1 is SGHDT, CDR2 YYEEEE, per germline. The covered CDR3 bases are TGTGCCAGCAGCTTGGAGATAGACTCCTTAGAGACC. Amino acid sequence: CASSLEIDSLET. The complete CDR3 sequence is CASSLEIDSLETQYF.

Many counts were recorded for this clone. The read ends 3 residues early relative to the CDR3; the germline J gene fills the gap. V is TRBV5-6 and J is TRBJ1-1, with a weak D call TRBD1 (6 bases). The CDR3 covers 13 residues. Trimming removed 1 base at V and 4 bases at J, with 8 bases between. Germline V gene sequence: CDR1 SGHDT, CDR2 YYEEEE. The CDR3: CASSLPRGTEAFF. The covered CDR3 bases are TGTGCCAGCAGCTTGCCCAGGGGCACTGAA.

This clone was observed at least ten times. The read ends 3 residues shy of where the CDR3 ends; the end is completed using the germline J gene. V gene TRBV30 combines with J gene TRBJ1-4; D is possibly TRBD1 (6 bases). V was trimmed by 2 bases and J by 6 bases, leaving 16 bases between them. The CDR3 covers 15 residues. Germline V lookup: CDR1 GTSNPN, CDR2 SVGIG (reference sequence). The part of the CDR3 DNA that was read is TGTGCCTGGAGTCCCATGAAGGGGGGGGATGAAAAA. It specifies CAWSPMKGGDEK. The full-length CDR3 reads as CAWSPMKGGDEKLFF. Filled out from reference TRBV30 and TRBJ1-4, the complete variable domain reads SQTIHQWPATLVQPVGSPLSLECTVEGTSNPNLYWYRQAAGRGLQLLFYSVGIGQISSEVPQNLSASRPQDRQFILSSKKLLLSDSGFYLCAWSPMKGGDEKLFFGSGTQLSVL.

This clone came up many times. The CDR3 DNA, read in part, is TGTGCCAGCAGCTTAGCAGGGAACACTGAA. It yields the protein CASSLAGNTE. The CDR3 as a whole reads CASSLAGNTEAFF. The V gene is TRBV11-2, the J gene TRBJ1-1; D is unresolved. The sequence runs out 3 residues before the end of the CDR3; the remainder is reconstructed from the germline J gene. The CDR3 consists of 13 residues. CDR1 SGHAT and CDR2 FQNNGV come from the germline V gene. Trimming shortened V by 1 base and J by 1 base, and 4 bases separated the two germline ends.

This clone was detected ten times or more. The observed sequence ends 3 residues before the CDR3 terminus, with the missing tail filled in from the germline J gene. The rearrangement links TRBV3-1 (or the pseudogene TRBV3-2) to TRBJ2-3; 8 bases are a match to TRBD1. This CDR3 comprises 16 residues. After removal of 0 bases from V and 2 bases from J, the junction contained 4 bases not matched to a gene. Germline V gene sequence: CDR1 LGHDT, CDR2 YNNKEL (reference sequence). CDR3 sequence reads: CASSQDSTGDTDTQYF. The part of the CDR3 DNA that was read is TGTGCCAGCAGCCAAGATTCGACAGGGGACACAGATACG.

This clone appeared many times. The CDR3 sequence is CASSEQGAYQETQYF. The covered CDR3 bases are TGTGCCAGCAGCGAACAGGGGGCATATCAAGAGACC. The gene calls are TRBV7-2 and TRBJ2-5; 9 bases agree with TRBD1. Read coverage stops 3 residues before the CDR3 terminus; the germline J gene supplies the remainder. This CDR3 region has 15 residues. Trimming took 5 bases from V and 2 from J; bases not matched to a gene: 6. Germline V gene data show CDR1 as SGHTA and CDR2 as FQGNSA.

Many counts were recorded for this clone. Read data end 3 residues before the CDR3 end; the end is taken from the germline J gene. The gene calls are TRBV20-1 and TRBJ1-2; maybe TRBD1 (6 bases). The CDR3 totals 16 residues. Trimming removed 3 bases at V and 4 bases at J, with 21 bases between. Germline-derived CDR1 and CDR2 are DFQATT and SNEGSKA (reference sequence). CDR3 region: CSASPTTGHYSYGYTF. The CDR3 bases that were read are TGCAGTGCTAGCCCTACGACAGGCCACTACTCCTATGGC.

Concerning this clone: Read sequence stops 3 residues before the CDR3 end, and the germline J gene provides the missing end. The chain recombines TRBV7-6 with TRBJ2-1; 9 bases match TRBD2. With V trimmed by 4 bases and J by 8 bases, 15 bases remained unmatched. This CDR3 is 17 amino acids long. CDR1 is SGHVS and CDR2 is FNYEAQ in the germline V gene. The sequenced CDR3 bases are TGTGCCAGCAGCTCGATAAACGGCGGGGGGGCCAGAGATGAG. Translation: CASSSINGGGARDE. The whole CDR3 sequence reads CASSSINGGGARDEQFF.

This clone was found many times. The read falls 3 residues short of the CDR3 end, and the missing part is taken from the germline J gene. This rearrangement joins TRBV7-8 to TRBJ2-3; 9 bases are a match to TRBD1. The CDR3 contains 16 residues. V was clipped by 1 base and J by 2 bases; unmatched bases: 4. Germline CDR1 SGHVS, CDR2 FQNEAQ. CDR3 DNA, as far as it was read: TGTGCCAGCAGCTTAGAGGGGACAGGGTTCACAGATACG. It encodes CASSLEGTGFTDT. The whole CDR3 sequence reads CASSLEGTGFTDTQYF. Together with reference TRBV7-8 and TRBJ2-3, the CDR3 gives the full variable domain: GAGVSQSPRYKVAKRGQDVALRCDPISGHVSLFWYQQALGQGPEFLTYFQNEAQLDKSGLPSDRFFAERPEGSVSTLKIQRTQQEDSAVYLCASSLEGTGFTDTQYFGPGTRLTVL.

This clone was found many times. The part of the CDR3 DNA that was read is TGCGCCAGCAAGTCGGACAGGGGGTCCCAGCCC. This codes for CASKSDRGSQP. The whole CDR3 is CASKSDRGSQPQHF. The rearrangement links TRBV10-1 to TRBJ1-5; 10 positions match TRBD1. The CDR3 end is not reached by the read, which stops 3 residues before it; the germline J gene fills it in. The CDR3 runs 14 residues. V shed 7 bases, J shed 7 bases, and the junction held 7 bases outside the gene matches. Germline V gives CDR1 WNHNN, CDR2 SYGVQD (reference sequence).

This clone was seen at least ten times. The read finishes 3 residues shy of the CDR3 end, and the germline J gene is used to complete it. V gene TRBV2 combines with J gene TRBJ2-1; D not resolved. Germline values: CDR1 SNHLY, CDR2 FYNNEI. Trimming shortened V by 8 bases and J by 0 bases, and 20 bases separated the two germline ends. The CDR3 length is 17 residues. The sequenced part of the CDR3 DNA is TGTGCCAGCGGGCCAAGACGAACGCAGGACTCCTACAATGAG. Protein product: CASGPRRTQDSYNE. Given in full, the CDR3 is CASGPRRTQDSYNEQFF.

Many counts were recorded for this clone. The read ends 3 residues early relative to the CDR3; the germline J gene fills the gap. The chain employs TRBV5-1 and TRBJ1-2; D is uncertain. The CDR3 contains 14 residues. Trimming left V 5 bases short and J 0 bases short, with 11 bases between. CDR1 and CDR2 (germline): SGHRS, YFSETQ. This CDR3 is CASSSDTPNYGYTF. The sequenced CDR3 bases are TGCGCCAGCAGTTCCGACACTCCTAACTATGGC.

There are many counts of this clone. The read comes to an end 3 residues before the CDR3 does, leaving the germline J gene to fill in the end. The chain recombines TRBV20-1 with TRBJ2-7; TRBD1 aligns across 8 bases. After removal of 3 bases from V and 3 bases from J, the junction contained 7 bases not matched to a gene. CDR1 and CDR2 from the germline V gene are DFQATT and SNEGSKA (reference sequence). This CDR3 has 14 residues. CDR3 residues: CSARENRGIYEQYF. The covered CDR3 bases are TGCAGTGCTAGGGAAAACAGGGGGATCTACGAG.

This clone showed up many times. The CDR3 end is not reached by the read, which stops 3 residues before it; the germline J gene fills it in. This chain joins TRBV2 and TRBJ2-3; TRBD2 is a possible D gene (6 bases). Germline values: CDR1 SNHLY, CDR2 FYNNEI. The V end was cut by 7 bases, the J end by 2 bases, with 13 bases between. The CDR3 runs to 14 residues. The CDR3 sequence is CASKAGPPTDTQYF. The CDR3 bases that were read are TGTGCCAGCAAAGCGGGCCCCCCCACAGATACG.

This clone was counted many times. An end of the junction differs from the germline gene, which may be a read error. The read finishes 3 residues shy of the CDR3 end, and the germline J gene is used to complete it. Other DNA sequences in the same sample also yield this CDR3. The chain recombines TRBV20-1 with TRBJ1-3; 10 positions match TRBD1. Germline CDR1 and CDR2: DFQATT and SNEGSKA (reference sequence). The CDR3 has 19 amino acids. This chain's CDR3 is CSATTRTGGRMGSGNTIYF. The sequenced CDR3 bases are TGCAGTGCTACTACCAGGACAGGGGGGAGGATGGGCTCTGGAAACACG.